Listed below are T cell receptor beta chains from one sample, sequenced in a study of T cell repertoires in cytomegalovirus infection. Antigen specificity for these receptors is unknown. MiXCR was run by TCRdb on the reads, yielding one entry per CDR3 protein. This table holds approximately 990,000 distinct CDR3 sequences, 25% to 40% found once. The sequencing used cultured CD8+ T cells from PBMCs, collected from culture after CMV antigen stimulation. These receptors all come from a human donor in good health (CMV status not recorded). Some clones in this sample may be carry-over from other donors' samples. The CDR3 runs from the conserved cysteine through the conserved F or W.

>TRBJ2-1|15|TRBV19
CASSAGFSIGDEQFF
>TRBJ1-2|12|TRBV7-9
CASSLARGGYTF
>TRBJ1-1|13|TRBV12-3/TRBV12-4
CASSLAGDPEAFF
>TRBJ2-3|16|TRBV7-6
CASSPRTSGGLDTQYF
>TRBJ2-1|17|TRBV7-2
CASSFVFLAGGGNEQFF
>TRBJ1-5|13|TRBV6-5
CASQAYSNQPQHF
>TRBJ1-5|14|TRBV5-6
CASSSNRDEQPQHF
>TRBJ2-2|12|TRBV6-2/TRBV6-3
CASSSEPGELFF
>TRBJ2-2|16|TRBV7-6
CASSLLTAANTGELFF
>TRBJ2-7|15|TRBV28
CASRPGTGTEYEQYF
>TRBJ2-2|14|TRBV6-6
CASSYSGSTGELFF
>TRBJ2-5|17|TRBV12-5
CASGLVESGGPQETQYF
>TRBJ2-1|12|TRBV5-5
CASSSPGIEQFF
>TRBJ1-3|15|TRBV9
CASSVFGGEGNTIYF
>TRBJ2-2|15|TRBV28
CASTAAASNTGELFF
>TRBJ1-6|16|TRBV27
CASSIWTGDFSSPLHF
>TRBJ2-3|13|TRBV27
CASSAPTADTQYF
>TRBJ2-2|17|TRBV7-8
CASSFPGKVLNTGELFF
>TRBJ2-2|21|TRBV7-9
CASSSPWAGNAKTSNTGELFF
>TRBJ1-3|17|TRBV7-2
CASSLDQGARSGNTIYF
>TRBJ1-2|15|TRBV7-3
CAGSPYGGANYGYTF
>TRBJ1-2|12|TRBV4-1
CASSLPGLGYTF
>TRBJ1-6|15|TRBV27
CASSTLSGGNSPLHF
>TRBJ2-3|17|TRBV4-2
CASSQDSESGVLDTQYF
>TRBJ2-5|16|TRBV24-1
CATTGLAGHPSETQYF
>TRBJ1-2|13|TRBV27
CASRIGQGAGYTF
>TRBJ2-2|18|TRBV12-3/TRBV12-4
CASRHTHWGQGFTGELFF
>TRBJ1-5|14|TRBV19
CASSIDRVYQPQHF
>TRBJ1-5|13|TRBV7-2
CASSFYSDQPQHF
>TRBJ2-2|18|TRBV7-9
CASSKSSVGGDYTGELFF
>TRBJ2-1|14|TRBV7-6
CASSLAGGAYEQFF
>TRBJ2-7|14|TRBV5-5
CASSWTILSYEQYF
>TRBJ1-1|14|TRBV11-3
CASSLGGMDTEAFF
>TRBJ2-1|15|TRBV11-2
CASNTRGLAANEQFF
>TRBJ1-6|14|TRBV27
CASSSSVGGSPLHF
>TRBJ1-2|11|TRBV6-1
CASRRQGGYTF
>TRBJ1-2|11|TRBV6-1
CAILTGGGYTF
>TRBJ1-2|14|TRBV7-9
CASRRYEGAHGYTF
>TRBJ2-1|16|TRBV29-1
CSVWALRTSRTNEQFF
>TRBJ2-3|14|TRBV5-6
CASSLGSDLDTQYF
>TRBJ1-1|22|TRBV28
CASSSLFRQGHPQSGMNTEAFF
>TRBJ1-6|10|TRBV2
CASRSDALHF
>TRBJ2-1|15|TRBV2
CASSEAGTGGGEQFF
>TRBJ2-7|12|TRBV6-6
CASSCGRDEQYF
>TRBJ1-2|14|TRBV6-6
CASSNRDSSNGYTF
>TRBJ2-7|12|TRBV6-6
CASSYSQSEQYF
>TRBJ2-1|16|TRBV7-6
CASSPDFLSSYNEQFF
>TRBJ1-2|14|TRBV6-1
CASSDEQGYYGYTF
>TRBJ2-7|13|TRBV18
CASSPKTEDEQYF
>TRBJ1-2|14|TRBV2
CASSEIRGESGYTF
>TRBJ2-3|19|TRBV6-6
CASSYSGTSGGKSTDTQYF